This T cell receptor (beta chain) originates from a study of T cell changes during pregnancy in multiple sclerosis. This CDR3 spans 15 amino acids. CDR1 and CDR2 (germline): KGHSH, LQKENI. V gave up 1 base and J gave up 0 bases, with 6 bases separating them. Profiled with immunoSEQ multiplex PCR; TCRdb holds only in-frame clones, not every one. Here the sample spans more than 80,000 clones, 92% being singletons. The TCR originated in a female donor with multiple sclerosis, enrolled in a pregnancy study. The V gene is TRBV18, the J gene TRBJ2-2; D possibly corresponds to TRBD1 (5 bases). This specimen was peripheral blood, taken after pregnancy. The CDR3 spells CASSPRGANTGELFF. CDR3 bases: TGTGCCAGCTCACCACGGGGCGCGAACACCGGGGAGCTGTTTTTT.